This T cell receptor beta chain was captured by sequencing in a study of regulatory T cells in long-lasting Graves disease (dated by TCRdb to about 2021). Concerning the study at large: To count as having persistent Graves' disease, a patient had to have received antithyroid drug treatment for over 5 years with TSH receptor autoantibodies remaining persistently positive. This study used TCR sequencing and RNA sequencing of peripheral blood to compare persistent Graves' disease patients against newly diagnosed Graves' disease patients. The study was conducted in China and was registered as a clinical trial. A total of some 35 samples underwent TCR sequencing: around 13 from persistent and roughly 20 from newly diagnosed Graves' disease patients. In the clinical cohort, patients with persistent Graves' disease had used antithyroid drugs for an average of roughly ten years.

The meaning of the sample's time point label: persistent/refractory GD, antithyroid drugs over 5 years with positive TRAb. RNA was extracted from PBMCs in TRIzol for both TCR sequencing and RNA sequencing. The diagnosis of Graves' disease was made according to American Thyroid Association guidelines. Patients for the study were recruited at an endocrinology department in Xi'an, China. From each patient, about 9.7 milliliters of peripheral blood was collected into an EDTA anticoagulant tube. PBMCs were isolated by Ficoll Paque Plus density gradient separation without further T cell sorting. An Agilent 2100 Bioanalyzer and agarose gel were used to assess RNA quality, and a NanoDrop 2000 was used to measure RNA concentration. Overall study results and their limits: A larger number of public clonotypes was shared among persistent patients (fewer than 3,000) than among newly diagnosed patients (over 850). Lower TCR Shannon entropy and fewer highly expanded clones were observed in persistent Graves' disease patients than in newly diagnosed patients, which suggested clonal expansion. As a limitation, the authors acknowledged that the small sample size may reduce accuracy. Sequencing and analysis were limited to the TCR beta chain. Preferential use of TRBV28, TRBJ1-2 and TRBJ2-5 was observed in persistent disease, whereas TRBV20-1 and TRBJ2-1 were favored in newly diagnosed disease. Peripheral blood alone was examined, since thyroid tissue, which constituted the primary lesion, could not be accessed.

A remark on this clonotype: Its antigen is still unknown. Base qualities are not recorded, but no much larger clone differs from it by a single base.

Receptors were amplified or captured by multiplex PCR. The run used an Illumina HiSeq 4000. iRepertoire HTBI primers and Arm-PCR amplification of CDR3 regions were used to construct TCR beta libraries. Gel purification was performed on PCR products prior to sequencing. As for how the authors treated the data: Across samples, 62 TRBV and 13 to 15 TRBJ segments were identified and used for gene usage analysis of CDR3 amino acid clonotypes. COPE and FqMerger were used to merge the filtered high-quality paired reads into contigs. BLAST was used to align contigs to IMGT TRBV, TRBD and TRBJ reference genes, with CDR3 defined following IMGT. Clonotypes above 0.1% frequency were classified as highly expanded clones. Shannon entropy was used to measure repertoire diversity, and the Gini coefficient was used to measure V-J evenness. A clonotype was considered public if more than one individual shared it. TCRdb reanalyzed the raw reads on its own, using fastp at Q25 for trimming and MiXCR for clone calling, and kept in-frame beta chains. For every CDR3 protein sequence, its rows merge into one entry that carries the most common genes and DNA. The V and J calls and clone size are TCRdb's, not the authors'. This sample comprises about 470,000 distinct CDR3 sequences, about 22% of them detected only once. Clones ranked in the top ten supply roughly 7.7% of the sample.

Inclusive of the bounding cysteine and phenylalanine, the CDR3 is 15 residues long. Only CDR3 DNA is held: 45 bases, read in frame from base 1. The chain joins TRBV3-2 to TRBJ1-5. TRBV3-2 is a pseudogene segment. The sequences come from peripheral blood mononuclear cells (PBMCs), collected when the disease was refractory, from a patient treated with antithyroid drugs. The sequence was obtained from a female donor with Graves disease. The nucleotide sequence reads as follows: TGTGCCAGCAGCCTCAGCCACCGCTCGAATCAGCCCCAGCATTTT. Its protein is CASSLSHRSNQPQHF.